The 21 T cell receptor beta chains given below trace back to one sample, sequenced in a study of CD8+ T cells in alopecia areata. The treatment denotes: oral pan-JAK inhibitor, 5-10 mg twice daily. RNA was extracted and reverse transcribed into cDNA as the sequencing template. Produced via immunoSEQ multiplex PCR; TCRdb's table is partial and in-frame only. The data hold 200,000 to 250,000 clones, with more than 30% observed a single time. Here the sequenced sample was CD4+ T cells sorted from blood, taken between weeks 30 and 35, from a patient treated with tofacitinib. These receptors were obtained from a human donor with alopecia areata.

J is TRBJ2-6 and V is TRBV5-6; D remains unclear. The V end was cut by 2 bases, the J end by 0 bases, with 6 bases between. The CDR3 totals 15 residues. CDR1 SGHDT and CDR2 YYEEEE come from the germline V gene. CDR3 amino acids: CASSFENSGANVLTF. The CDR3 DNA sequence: TGTGCCAGCAGCTTCGAGAACTCTGGGGCCAACGTCCTGACTTTC. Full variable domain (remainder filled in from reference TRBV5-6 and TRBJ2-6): DAGVTQSPTHLIKTRGQQVTLRCSPKSGHDTVSWYQQALGQGPQFIFQYYEEEERQRGNFPDRFSGHQFPNYSSELNVNALLLGDSALYLCASSFENSGANVLTFGAGSRLTVL.

The chain's CDR3 is CASSAAGFHEQYF. The CDR3 coding sequence is TGTGCCAGCAGTGCGGCAGGGTTCCACGAGCAGTACTTC. The genes are TRBV2 and TRBJ2-7; D perhaps matches TRBD1 (5 bases). V gave up 4 bases and J gave up 5 bases, with 12 bases separating them. Germline assignment: CDR1 SNHLY and CDR2 FYNNEI. This CDR3 comprises 13 residues. The full variable domain, in which reference TRBV2 and TRBJ2-7 provide the parts outside the CDR3, is EPEVTQTPSHQVTQMGQEVILRCVPISNHLYFYWYRQILGQKVEFLVSFYNNEISEKSEIFDDQFSVERPDGSNFTLKIRSTKLEDSAMYFCASSAAGFHEQYFGPGTRLTVT.

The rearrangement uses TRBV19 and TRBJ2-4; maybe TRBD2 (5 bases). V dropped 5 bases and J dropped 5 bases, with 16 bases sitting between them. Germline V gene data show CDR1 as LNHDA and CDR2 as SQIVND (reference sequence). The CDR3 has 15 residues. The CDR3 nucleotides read TGTGCCAGTAGTGACCAAGAACGCGGGCAAAACATTCAGTACTTC. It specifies CASSDQERGQNIQYF.

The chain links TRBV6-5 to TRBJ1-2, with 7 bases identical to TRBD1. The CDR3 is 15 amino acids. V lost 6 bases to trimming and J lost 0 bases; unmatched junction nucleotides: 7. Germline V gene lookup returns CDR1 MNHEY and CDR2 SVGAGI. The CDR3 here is CASSLQGTTNYGYTF. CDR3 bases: TGTGCCAGCAGCCTACAGGGGACAACTAACTATGGCTACACCTTC.

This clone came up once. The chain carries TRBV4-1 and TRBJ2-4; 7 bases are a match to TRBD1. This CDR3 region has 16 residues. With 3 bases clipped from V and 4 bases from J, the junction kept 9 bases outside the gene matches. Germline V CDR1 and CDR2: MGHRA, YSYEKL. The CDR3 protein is CASSQETTGVKNIQYF. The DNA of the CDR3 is TGCGCCAGCAGCCAGGAAACAACAGGGGTAAAAAACATTCAGTACTTC.

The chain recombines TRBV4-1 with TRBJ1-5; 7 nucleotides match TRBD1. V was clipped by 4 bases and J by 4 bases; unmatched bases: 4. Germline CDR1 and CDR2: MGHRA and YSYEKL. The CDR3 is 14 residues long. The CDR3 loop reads CASSPGQENQPQHF. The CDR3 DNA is TGCGCCAGCAGCCCCGGACAGGAGAATCAGCCCCAGCATTTT.

In DNA, the CDR3 is TGTGCCAGCAGCGTAGGGGGACTAGCGGTCGAATACGAGCAGTACTTC. Its translation: CASSVGGLAVEYEQYF. V usage is TRBV9 and J usage is TRBJ2-7, with 11 bases fitting TRBD2. Trimming cost V 0 bases and J 4 bases; bases outside gene matches: 6. The CDR3 sequence is 16 residues long. The germline V gene has CDR1 SGDLS and CDR2 YYNGEE. Filled out from reference TRBV9 and TRBJ2-7, the complete variable domain reads DSGVTQTPKHLITATGQRVTLRCSPRSGDLSVYWYQQSLDQGLQFLIQYYNGEERAKGNILERFSAQQFPDLHSELNLSSLELGDSALYFCASSVGGLAVEYEQYFGPGTRLTVT.

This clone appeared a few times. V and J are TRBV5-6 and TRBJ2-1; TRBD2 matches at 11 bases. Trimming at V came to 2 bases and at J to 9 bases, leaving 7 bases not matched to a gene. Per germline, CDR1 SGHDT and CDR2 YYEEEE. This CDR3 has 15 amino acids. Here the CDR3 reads CASSFLAGGKGEQFF. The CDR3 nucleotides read TGTGCCAGCAGCTTCTTAGCGGGAGGGAAGGGTGAGCAGTTCTTC.

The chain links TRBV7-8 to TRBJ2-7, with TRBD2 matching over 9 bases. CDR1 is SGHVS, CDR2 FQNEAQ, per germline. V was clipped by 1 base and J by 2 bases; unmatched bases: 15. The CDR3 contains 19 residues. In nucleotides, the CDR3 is TGTGCCAGCAGCTTAGAGTCTGGTAGATCGACTAGCGGTACCTACGAGCAGTACTTC. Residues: CASSLESGRSTSGTYEQYF. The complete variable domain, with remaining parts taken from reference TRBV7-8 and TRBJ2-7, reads GAGVSQSPRYKVAKRGQDVALRCDPISGHVSLFWYQQALGQGPEFLTYFQNEAQLDKSGLPSDRFFAERPEGSVSTLKIQRTQQEDSAVYLCASSLESGRSTSGTYEQYFGPGTRLTVT.

The CDR3 nucleotides read TGTGCCAGCAGCTTAGTTAGTGTAGGGGGTTCACCCCTCCACTTT. Residues: CASSLVSVGGSPLHF. The chain recombines TRBV7-9 with TRBJ1-6, with a weak D call TRBD1 (6 bases). The CDR3 has 15 amino acids. V lost 1 base, J lost 9 bases, and 13 bases lay in between. Germline V gene sequence: CDR1 SEHNR, CDR2 FQNEAQ (reference sequence).

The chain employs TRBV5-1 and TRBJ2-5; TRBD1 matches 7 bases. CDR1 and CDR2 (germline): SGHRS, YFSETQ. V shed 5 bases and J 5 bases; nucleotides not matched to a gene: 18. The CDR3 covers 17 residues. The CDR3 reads CASSPTSPDRTGETQYF. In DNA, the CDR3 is TGCGCCAGCAGTCCTACCTCCCCGGACAGGACGGGGGAGACCCAGTACTTC.

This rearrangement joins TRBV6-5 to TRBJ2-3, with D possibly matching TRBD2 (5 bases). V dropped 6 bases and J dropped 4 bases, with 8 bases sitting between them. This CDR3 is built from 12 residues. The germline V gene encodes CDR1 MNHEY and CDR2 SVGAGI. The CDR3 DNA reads TGTGCCAGCAGAGGGAGCGCAGATACGCAGTATTTT. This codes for CASRGSADTQYF.

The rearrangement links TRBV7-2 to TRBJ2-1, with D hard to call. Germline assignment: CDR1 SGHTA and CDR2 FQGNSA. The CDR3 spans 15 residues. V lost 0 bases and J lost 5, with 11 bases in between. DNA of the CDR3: TGTGCCAGCAGCTTAGCTTTTGCGACGAACAATGAGCAGTTCTTC. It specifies CASSLAFATNNEQFF.

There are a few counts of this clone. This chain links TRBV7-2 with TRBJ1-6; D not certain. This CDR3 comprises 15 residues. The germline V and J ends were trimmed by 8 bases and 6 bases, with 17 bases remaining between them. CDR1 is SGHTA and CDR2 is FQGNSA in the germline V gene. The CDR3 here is CASGLLGRRNSPLHF. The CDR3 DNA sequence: TGTGCCAGCGGACTTTTGGGCAGGCGTAATTCACCCCTCCACTTT.

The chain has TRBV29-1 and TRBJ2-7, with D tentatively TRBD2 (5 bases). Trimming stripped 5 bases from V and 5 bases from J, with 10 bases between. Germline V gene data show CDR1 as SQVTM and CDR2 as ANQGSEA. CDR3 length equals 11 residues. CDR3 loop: CSVSGIHEQYF. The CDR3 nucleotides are TGCAGCGTTTCCGGGATCCACGAGCAGTACTTC.

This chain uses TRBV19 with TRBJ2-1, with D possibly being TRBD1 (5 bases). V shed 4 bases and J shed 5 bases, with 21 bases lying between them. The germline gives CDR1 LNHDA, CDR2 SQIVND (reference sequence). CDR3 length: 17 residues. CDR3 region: CASSTPTGIRANNEQFF. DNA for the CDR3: TGTGCCAGTAGTACACCAACAGGTATTCGGGCAAACAATGAGCAGTTCTTC.

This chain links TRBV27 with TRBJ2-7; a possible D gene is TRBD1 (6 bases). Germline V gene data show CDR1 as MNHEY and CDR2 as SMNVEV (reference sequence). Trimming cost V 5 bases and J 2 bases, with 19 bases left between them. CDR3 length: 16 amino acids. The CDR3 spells CASSNRLVAGAYEQYF. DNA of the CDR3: TGTGCCAGCAGTAACCGCCTGGTAGCAGGGGCCTACGAGCAGTACTTC.

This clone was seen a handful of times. In nucleotides, the CDR3 is TGTGCCAGCAGCTTTCCGGGTTCACCCCTCCACTTT. Its translation: CASSFPGSPLHF. The chain couples TRBV13 to TRBJ1-6; no definite D call. From germline, CDR1 is PRHDT and CDR2 FYEKMQ (reference sequence). This CDR3 region has 12 residues. With 3 bases removed from V and 9 bases from J, the gap between germline ends came to 6 bases.

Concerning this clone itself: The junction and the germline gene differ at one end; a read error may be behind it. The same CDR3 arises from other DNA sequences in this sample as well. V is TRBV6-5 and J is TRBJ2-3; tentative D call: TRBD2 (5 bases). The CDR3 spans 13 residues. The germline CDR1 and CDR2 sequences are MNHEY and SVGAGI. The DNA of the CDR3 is TGTGCCAGCAGTCCCCGGGAAACAGATACGCAGTATTTC. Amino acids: CASSPRETDTQYF.

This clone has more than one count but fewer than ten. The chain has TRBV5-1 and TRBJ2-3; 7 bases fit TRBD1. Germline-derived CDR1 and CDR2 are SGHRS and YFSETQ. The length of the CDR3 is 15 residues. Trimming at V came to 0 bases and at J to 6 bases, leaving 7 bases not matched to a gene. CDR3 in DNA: TGCGCCAGCAGCTTGGGGGACAGAGCCCACGATACGCAGTATTTT. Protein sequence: CASSLGDRAHDTQYF. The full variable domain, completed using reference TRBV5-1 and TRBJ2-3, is KAGVTQTPRYLIKTRGQQVTLSCSPISGHRSVSWYQQTPGQGLQFLFEYFSETQRNKGNFPGRFSGRQFSNSRSEMNVSTLELGDSALYLCASSLGDRAHDTQYFGPGTRLTVL.

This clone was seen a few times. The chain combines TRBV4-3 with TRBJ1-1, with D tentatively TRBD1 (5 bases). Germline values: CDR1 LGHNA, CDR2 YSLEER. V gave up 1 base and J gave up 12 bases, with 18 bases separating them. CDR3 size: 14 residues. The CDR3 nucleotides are TGCGCCAGCAGCCAAGGGCAGGGAACGAAGGAAACTTTCTTT. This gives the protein CASSQGQGTKETFF.